Following are 6 T cell receptor beta chains from one sample sequenced in a study of cytomegalovirus exposure and HLA in healthy donors. PCR amplification relied on 60 Vbeta primers (plus 13 Jbeta primers). TCRdb keeps only in-frame clones here, not all; method: immunoSEQ multiplex PCR. The repertoire holds some 86,000 clones, with approximately 65% as singletons. Sequencing input: PBMCs. Receptor source: a man aged 25-40 years in good health and CMV-seronegative.

The chain joins TRBV5-1 to TRBJ2-7; no firm D call. The CDR3 is 15 residues long. Germline V gene lookup returns CDR1 SGHRS and CDR2 YFSETQ. The V and J ends lost 3 bases and 2 bases respectively, with 15 bases between them. CDR3 nucleotide sequence: TGCGCCAGCAGCTCTTCTGAACGCCGGGCCTACGAGCAGTACTTC. This gives the protein CASSSSERRAYEQYF. The variable domain in full, completed from reference TRBV5-1 and TRBJ2-7, reads KAGVTQTPRYLIKTRGQQVTLSCSPISGHRSVSWYQQTPGQGLQFLFEYFSETQRNKGNFPGRFSGRQFSNSRSEMNVSTLELGDSALYLCASSSSERRAYEQYFGPGTRLTVT.

The CDR3 sequence is CASSLAYGNTGELFF. The DNA of the CDR3 is TGTGCCAGCAGCTTAGCGTACGGGAACACCGGGGAGCTGTTTTTT. The rearrangement joins TRBV7-9 to TRBJ2-2, with D hard to call. The CDR3 length is 15 residues. V lost 0 bases and J 1 base, leaving 6 bases between the germline ends. Per germline, CDR1 SEHNR and CDR2 FQNEAQ (reference sequence).

The rearrangement links TRBV28 to TRBJ1-2; D is undetermined. Germline V gene sequence: CDR1 MDHEN, CDR2 SYDVKM. The V end was cut by 7 bases, the J end by 4 bases, with 13 bases between. The CDR3 has 13 amino acids. The CDR3 region is CASTLREVYGYTF. Written as DNA, the CDR3 is TGTGCCAGCACTCTGAGAGAGGTCTATGGCTACACCTTC.

The rearrangement links TRBV7-2 to TRBJ1-2, with 8 bases lining up with TRBD1. V was pared by 2 bases and J by 8 bases, with 4 bases of the junction left unmatched. Germline V gives CDR1 SGHTA, CDR2 FQGNSA. The CDR3 covers 13 residues. The CDR3 reads CASSLRTGQGYTF. In DNA form, the CDR3 reads TGTGCCAGCAGCTTAAGGACAGGGCAAGGCTACACCTTC.

The chain couples TRBV18 to TRBJ1-1; TRBD1 agrees at 7 bases. The J segment lost 11 bases and the V segment lost 3 bases, leaving 9 bases of the junction unmatched. Germline V gene sequence: CDR1 KGHSH, CDR2 LQKENI. The CDR3 sequence is 13 residues long. Here the CDR3 reads CASSPGQIITAFF. CDR3 nucleotides: TGTGCCAGCTCACCGGGACAGATTATAACTGCTTTCTTT.

The rearrangement uses TRBV7-2 and TRBJ2-1; 7 positions match TRBD2. J was trimmed by 9 bases and V by 3 bases; bases with no gene match: 5. CDR1 is SGHTA and CDR2 is FQGNSA in the germline V gene. This CDR3 is 13 amino acids long. The CDR3 is CASSLGRAGEQFF. In DNA, the CDR3 is TGTGCCAGCAGCTTGGGGAGGGCCGGTGAGCAGTTCTTC.